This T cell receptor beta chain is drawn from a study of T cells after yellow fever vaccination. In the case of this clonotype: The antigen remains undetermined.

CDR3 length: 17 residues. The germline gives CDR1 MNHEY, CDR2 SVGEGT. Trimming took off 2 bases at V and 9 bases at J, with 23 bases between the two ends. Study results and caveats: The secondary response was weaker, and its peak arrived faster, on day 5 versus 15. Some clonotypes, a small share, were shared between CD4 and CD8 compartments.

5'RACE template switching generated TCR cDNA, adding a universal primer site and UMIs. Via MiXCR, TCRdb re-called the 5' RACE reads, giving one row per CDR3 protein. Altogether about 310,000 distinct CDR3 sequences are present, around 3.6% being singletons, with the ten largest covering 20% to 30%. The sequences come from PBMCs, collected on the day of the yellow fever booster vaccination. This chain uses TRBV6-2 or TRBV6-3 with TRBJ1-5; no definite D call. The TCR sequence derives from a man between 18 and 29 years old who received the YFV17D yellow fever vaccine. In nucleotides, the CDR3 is TGTGCCAGCAGTTACCCTTCATGGGAGGGTCAGATTCCGCCCCAGCATTTT. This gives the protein CASSYPSWEGQIPPQHF.